A selection of T cell receptor beta chains follows, all from one sample in a study of T-cell memory formation after mild COVID-19. TCRdb fed the 5' RACE reads into MiXCR, producing one record per CDR3 protein. This sample has 250,000 to 350,000 distinct CDR3 sequences, with 19% found just once. The material sequenced was PBMCs or a T cell subset sorted from them (not recorded which). The source is a young man who had mild COVID-19 (a few samples of this study predate the infection). Cell type and time point are not known. The CDR3 runs from the conserved cysteine through the conserved F or W. Fields, in order: clone size, V gene, D gene, J gene, CDR3 DNA, CDR3 protein. The D gene is left open where the match is weak. Only some rows state a clone size, as once, few, many or a class for expanded clones.

>few|TRBV29-1|NA|TRBJ1-1
TGCAGCGCGAAGGGGATGGGGAACACTGAAGCTTTCTTT
CSAKGMGNTEAFF
>NA|TRBV7-2|TRBD1|TRBJ1-2
TGTGCCAGCAGCTCCATTAAAACAGGGGCGGGCTACACCTTC
CASSSIKTGAGYTF
>few|TRBV5-1|NA|TRBJ1-3
TGCGCCAGCAGATCAGGGCAAACTGGAAACACCATATATTTT
CASRSGQTGNTIYF
>few|TRBV5-1|NA|TRBJ1-2
TGCGCCAGCAGCTGGGACGCTGACTATGGCTACACCTTC
CASSWDADYGYTF
>NA|TRBV6-1|NA|TRBJ2-7
TGTGCCAGCAGTGGGGGAATTGGGTGGTCGCGCTACGAGCAGTACTTC
CASSGGIGWSRYEQYF
>few|TRBV19|NA|TRBJ2-3
TGTGCCAGTAGTATGTATCCAGCCCTAAGCACAGATACGCAGTATTTT
CASSMYPALSTDTQYF
>NA|TRBV3-1|NA|TRBJ1-6
TGTGCCAGCAGCCATAGGAATTCACCCCTCCACTTT
CASSHRNSPLHF
>few|TRBV10-1|NA|TRBJ2-5
TGCGCCAGCAGCCAGACAGCGCAAGAGACCCAGTACTTC
CASSQTAQETQYF
>NA|TRBV10-3|TRBD1|TRBJ2-5
TGTGCCATCGGCCGGGACAGCCAAGAGACCCAGTACTTC
CAIGRDSQETQYF
>NA|TRBV18|TRBD2|TRBJ2-3
TGTGCCAGCTCACCACTTCCTAGCGGGGGCACAGATACGCAGTATTTT
CASSPLPSGGTDTQYF
>few|TRBV7-9|NA|TRBJ2-7
TGTGCCAGCAGCTTAGTCAGGGCCGAGCAGTACTTC
CASSLVRAEQYF
>NA|TRBV24-1|TRBD2|TRBJ2-1
TGTGCCACCAGTGATGCTGCTAGCGGGGGTTACAATGAGCAGTTCTTC
CATSDAASGGYNEQFF
>NA|TRBV9|NA|TRBJ1-1
TGTGCCAGCAGGCGGATCACTGGGGCATCCACTGAAGCTTTCTTT
CASRRITGASTEAFF
>NA|TRBV9|NA|TRBJ1-2
TGTGCCAGCAGCGTAGGCCGGAACTTCTATGGCTACACCTTC
CASSVGRNFYGYTF
>NA|TRBV6-2/TRBV6-3|NA|TRBJ2-5
TGTGCCAGCACCTACGGAGCTGCCGAGACCCAGTACTTC
CASTYGAAETQYF
>few|TRBV9|TRBD1|TRBJ2-2
TGTGCCAGCAGCGTAGGGTTGACAGGACAGGTGAACACCGGGGAGCTGTTTTTT
CASSVGLTGQVNTGELFF
>NA|TRBV7-9|NA|TRBJ1-6
TGTGCCAGCAGCTTAGAGGATACCAATTCACCCCTCCACTTT
CASSLEDTNSPLHF
>many|TRBV7-9|TRBD2|TRBJ2-3
TGTGCCAGCAGCTTGGCCCTAGCGGGGGGGCAAGATACGCAGTATTTT
CASSLALAGGQDTQYF
>NA|TRBV6-2/TRBV6-3|TRBD1|TRBJ2-7
TGTGCCAGGTCAAGGGGGCCATTCTACTCCTACGAGCAGTACTTC
CARSRGPFYSYEQYF
>NA|TRBV29-1|NA|TRBJ2-1
TGCAGCGTTGGTCAGGCGGACCCCTACAATGAGCAGTTCTTC
CSVGQADPYNEQFF
>many|TRBV5-1|TRBD1|TRBJ2-5
TGCGCCAGCAGCCAGGGGACAGAAGAGACCCAGTACTTC
CASSQGTEETQYF
>NA|TRBV6-1|NA|TRBJ1-5
TGTGCCAGCAGTGAAGCCCTGGTTCGACCCCAGCATTTT
CASSEALVRPQHF
>NA|TRBV5-1|NA|TRBJ1-2
TGCGCCAGCACCCCGATAGGACGTACAAACTATGGCTACACCTTC
CASTPIGRTNYGYTF
>few|TRBV7-2|NA|TRBJ2-1
TGTGCCAGCAGCCGAGGACGGCCACCCAATGAGCAGTTCTTC
CASSRGRPPNEQFF
>NA|TRBV5-1|NA|TRBJ2-7
TGCGCCTGCACACAGGGTGGGCTGGGCGAGCAGTACTTC
CACTQGGLGEQYF
>few|TRBV7-2|NA|TRBJ2-5
TGTGCCAGCAGCTGGGCGAAGGTGGAGACCCAGTACTTC
CASSWAKVETQYF
>many|TRBV27|NA|TRBJ1-6
TGTGCCAGCAGCTTACTCGGGTCACCCCTCCACTTT
CASSLLGSPLHF